Below, 7 T cell receptor beta chains from the same sample are listed, as sequenced in a study of glioma-infiltrating T cells after dendritic cell vaccination. Clones were read by immunoSEQ multiplex PCR, and TCRdb kept only the in-frame ones, dropping some. The sample records tens of thousands of clones, roughly 85% being singletons. The material was blood, obtained before dendritic cell vaccination. Every receptor here comes from a human donor with glioblastoma.

The chain employs TRBV2 and TRBJ2-1; 12 nucleotides line up with TRBD2. The V gene end was trimmed by 0 bases and the J gene end by 9 bases; junction bases not matched to a gene: 3. The germline gives CDR1 SNHLY, CDR2 FYNNEI. CDR3 size: 15 residues. The CDR3 bases are TGTGCCAGCAGTGAAGCGCTAGCGGGGGGGGGTGAGCAGTTCTTC. It translates to CASSEALAGGGEQFF.

This clone was detected a few times. The rearrangement uses TRBV11-3 and TRBJ1-6; D gene unclear. The germline V and J ends were trimmed by 2 bases and 8 bases, with 4 bases remaining between them. Germline assignment: CDR1 SGHNT and CDR2 YENEEA. CDR3 size: 12 residues. CDR3 sequence: CASSLSDSPLHF. DNA of the CDR3: TGTGCCAGCAGCTTATCGGATTCACCCCTCCACTTT.

V is TRBV5-1 and J is TRBJ1-1, with TRBD1 identical over 7 bases. CDR1 SGHRS and CDR2 YFSETQ come from the germline V gene. The CDR3 is made up of 14 amino acids. With 5 bases clipped from V and 2 bases from J, the junction kept 6 bases outside the gene matches. The CDR3: CASSQGTANTEAFF. As DNA, the CDR3 is TGCGCCAGCAGTCAAGGGACAGCCAACACTGAAGCTTTCTTT.

This chain connects TRBV7-2 to TRBJ2-7, with D possibly being TRBD2 (7 bases). V shed 2 bases and J shed 2 bases, with 13 bases lying between them. Germline V gives CDR1 SGHTA, CDR2 FQGNSA. The CDR3 has 15 residues. The CDR3 is CASSLRGGLPYEQYF. CDR3 nucleotides: TGTGCCAGCAGCTTAAGGGGGGGACTACCCTACGAGCAGTACTTC.

This chain links TRBV30 with TRBJ1-2, with D maybe TRBD1 (5 bases). CDR3 length: 14 residues. Trimming took off 0 bases at V and 6 bases at J, with 14 bases between the two ends. Germline CDR1 GTSNPN, CDR2 SVGIG (reference sequence). In DNA, the CDR3 is TGTGCCTGGAGTGTACTTTCGACAGACAATGGCTACACCTTC. This codes for CAWSVLSTDNGYTF.

The CDR3, as DNA: TGTGCCAGCAGCTTGGCTGCAGGGGCGAACACTGAAGCTTTCTTT. It encodes CASSLAAGANTEAFF. The J gene is TRBJ1-1, the V gene TRBV5-4; the D gene is possibly TRBD1 (6 bases). V dropped 0 bases and J dropped 1 base, with 10 bases sitting between them. This CDR3 spans 15 amino acids. The germline V gene encodes CDR1 SGHNT and CDR2 YYREEE (reference sequence).

The V call is TRBV4-3, the J call TRBJ1-2; unclear D gene. The CDR3 runs to 14 residues. The ends were cut back, 0 bases at V and 4 bases at J, with 9 bases in the middle. Germline lookup yields CDR1 LGHNA and CDR2 YSLEER. The CDR3 bases are TGCGCCAGCAGCCAAGAGGGAGGGTCCTATGGCTACACCTTC. As protein: CASSQEGGSYGYTF.